A selection of T cell receptor beta chains follows, all from one sample in a study of blood T cell repertoires in COVID-19. Using immunoSEQ multiplex PCR, the repertoire was profiled, and TCRdb retains in-frame clones only, with some absent. Among about 35,000 clones listed, just over 85% were seen once. Sample: peripheral blood. The receptors stem from a human donor in a cohort sampled during active COVID-19. Each CDR3 is given with its conserved first and last residue. Fields, in order: D gene, V gene, clone size, J gene, CDR3 protein, CDR3 DNA. The D gene is left open where the match is weak. Clone size is not always given. Where it is, it says once, few, many or a class for expanded clones.

>TRBD2|TRBV7-9|few|TRBJ2-7
CASIPTLAGGPHEQYF
TGTGCCAGCATCCCAACCCTAGCGGGAGGGCCCCACGAGCAGTACTTC
>TRBD1|TRBV6-5|NA|TRBJ1-5
CASSLDRGGYQPQHF
TGTGCCAGCAGTTTGGACAGGGGCGGATATCAGCCCCAGCATTTT
>NA|TRBV10-3|NA|TRBJ2-1
CAISVTGNIQFF
TGTGCCATCAGTGTTACGGGGAACATCCAGTTCTTC
>TRBD1|TRBV7-9|once|TRBJ1-4
CASSAGTADNEKLFF
TGTGCCAGCAGCGCGGGGACAGCCGATAATGAAAAACTGTTTTTT
>TRBD1|TRBV9|NA|TRBJ2-1
CASSAQTGAVRNEQFF
TGTGCCAGCAGCGCCCAAACAGGGGCCGTGAGGAATGAGCAGTTCTTC
>NA|TRBV10-2|NA|TRBJ2-1
CASTIPVTSPGRDEQFF
TGCGCCAGCACAATCCCTGTGACTAGTCCGGGGAGAGATGAGCAGTTCTTC
>TRBD1|TRBV10-1|NA|TRBJ2-1
CASSLRRDRTYNEQFF
TGCGCCAGCAGTCTCCGGAGGGACAGGACCTACAATGAGCAGTTCTTC
>TRBD1|TRBV20-1|NA|TRBJ2-7
CSASQGVGEQYF
TGCAGTGCTAGTCAGGGGGTGGGTGAGCAGTACTTC
>NA|TRBV11-3|NA|TRBJ2-1
CASSLAGTSSYNEQFF
TGTGCCAGCAGCTTAGCGGGTACTAGCTCCTACAATGAGCAGTTCTTC
>NA|TRBV5-1|NA|TRBJ2-7
CASRPGQTYEQYF
TGCGCCAGTCGACCTGGACAGACCTACGAGCAGTACTTC
>NA|TRBV6-2/TRBV6-3|NA|TRBJ2-7
CASSYVRGTMTYEQYF
TGTGCCAGCAGTTACGTGAGGGGGACAATGACCTACGAGCAGTACTTC
>TRBD1|TRBV14|NA|TRBJ1-2
CASSLAGGIGGYTF
TGTGCCAGCAGCCTCGCAGGGGGGATTGGAGGCTACACCTTC
>NA|TRBV27|once|TRBJ2-5
CASSSSTGSQETQYF
TGTGCCAGCAGTTCCTCGACAGGCTCACAAGAGACCCAGTACTTC
>TRBD1|TRBV19|NA|TRBJ2-2
CASTRGPGELFF
TGTGCCAGTACCAGGGGGCCCGGGGAGCTGTTTTTT
>NA|TRBV5-5|NA|TRBJ2-2
CASSFLRASQILGGELFF
TGTGCCAGCAGCTTTCTCAGGGCCTCACAGATTCTGGGCGGGGAGCTGTTTTTT
>TRBD2|TRBV5-1|NA|TRBJ2-7
CASSLLAGGPHEQYF
TGCGCCAGCAGCTTGCTCGCGGGAGGGCCCCACGAGCAGTACTTC
>TRBD1|TRBV7-9|NA|TRBJ1-2
CASSFDRAVGYTF
TGTGCCAGCAGCTTCGACAGGGCGGTTGGCTACACCTTC
>NA|TRBV4-3|NA|TRBJ1-2
CASSQSSRGDYGYTF
TGCGCCAGCAGCCAATCTTCTAGGGGCGACTATGGCTACACCTTC
>NA|TRBV7-9|NA|TRBJ1-3
CASDFGQRSGNTIYF
TGTGCCAGCGACTTTGGACAGCGCTCTGGAAACACCATATATTTT
>TRBD2|TRBV2|NA|TRBJ2-3
CASSERGREDTQYF
TGTGCCAGCAGTGAACGCGGGAGGGAAGATACGCAGTATTTT
>NA|TRBV27|once|TRBJ2-5
CACPAGPPAETQYF
TGTGCCTGCCCGGCGGGGCCCCCTGCGGAGACCCAGTACTTC
>TRBD1|TRBV5-4|NA|TRBJ2-5
CASSGGQGRGETQYF
TGTGCCAGCAGCGGGGGACAGGGAAGAGGAGAGACCCAGTACTTC
>NA|TRBV28|NA|TRBJ2-3
CASSSLSLRQSHRDTQYF
TGTGCCAGCAGTTCTCTCTCGTTGCGACAGTCGCACAGGGATACGCAGTATTTT
>TRBD1|TRBV19|NA|TRBJ1-1
CASSIRGSTEAFF
TGTGCCAGTAGTATCAGGGGGAGCACTGAAGCTTTCTTT
>TRBD2|TRBV6-5|NA|TRBJ2-7
CASRDGRASYEQYF
TGTGCCAGCAGGGATGGGAGGGCCTCCTACGAGCAGTACTTC
>TRBD1|TRBV18|NA|TRBJ2-7
CASLPGTGNYEQYF
TGTGCCAGCCTACCCGGGACAGGGAACTACGAGCAGTACTTC
>TRBD2|TRBV6-5|NA|TRBJ2-7
CASSYRLGGGTYEQYF
TGTGCCAGCAGTTACCGCCTGGGCGGGGGAACCTACGAGCAGTACTTC
>TRBD1|TRBV6-5|NA|TRBJ2-1
CASSYSGTGGNEQFF
TGTGCCAGCAGTTACTCCGGGACAGGGGGCAATGAGCAGTTCTTC
>TRBD1|TRBV18|NA|TRBJ2-7
CASSPIGQGAYEQYF
TGTGCCAGCTCACCAATTGGCCAGGGGGCCTACGAGCAGTACTTC
>TRBD1|TRBV3-1/TRBV3-2|NA|TRBJ2-3
CASSHRTGGDTQYF
TGTGCCAGCAGCCATCGGACAGGGGGAGATACGCAGTATTTT
>NA|TRBV7-8|NA|TRBJ2-7
CASREAEGRGHRQYF
TGTGCCAGCCGAGAGGCAGAGGGCAGGGGACATAGGCAGTACTTC
>TRBD1|TRBV2|NA|TRBJ2-1
CASSFRTGNLVEQFF
TGTGCCAGCAGTTTCCGGACAGGGAATTTAGTTGAGCAGTTCTTC
>NA|TRBV28|NA|TRBJ2-5
CASSFLRGRGANQETQYF
TGTGCCAGCAGTTTTCTCAGGGGACGAGGGGCCAACCAAGAGACCCAGTACTTC
>NA|TRBV4-2|NA|TRBJ2-2
CASSQVRWDTGELFF
TGTGCCAGCAGCCAAGTGCGGTGGGACACCGGGGAGCTGTTTTTT
>TRBD1|TRBV20-1|NA|TRBJ2-7
CSAWDSRMQYF
TGCAGTGCTTGGGACAGCCGAATGCAGTACTTC
>TRBD1|TRBV25-1|NA|TRBJ2-2
CASSGPGQGQNTGELFF
TGTGCCAGCAGTGGCCCGGGACAGGGACAGAACACCGGGGAGCTGTTTTTT
>NA|TRBV2|NA|TRBJ2-3
CASSGLRASTDTQYF
TGTGCCAGCAGTGGGTTGCGGGCAAGCACAGATACGCAGTATTTT
>NA|TRBV5-1|NA|TRBJ2-7
CASSRGHSSYEQYF
TGCGCCAGCAGCCGCGGGCATTCCTCCTACGAGCAGTACTTC
>NA|TRBV29-1|NA|TRBJ2-1
CSVEVGRLLSYNEQFF
TGCAGCGTTGAAGTAGGCAGGCTACTCTCCTACAATGAGCAGTTCTTC
>TRBD2|TRBV11-2|NA|TRBJ2-2
CASSSRLGGAETGELFF
TGTGCCAGCAGCTCCCGGCTCGGGGGGGCTGAGACCGGGGAGCTGTTTTTT
>NA|TRBV28|NA|TRBJ2-3
CASSLSRDIGDTQYF
TGTGCCAGCAGTTTGTCCCGGGACATAGGGGATACGCAGTATTTT
>NA|TRBV7-2|NA|TRBJ2-5
CASSLGIAGQETQYF
TGTGCCAGCAGCCTAGGGATTGCGGGGCAAGAGACCCAGTACTTC
>NA|TRBV19|NA|TRBJ2-7
CATTDSLYEQYF
TGTGCCACCACGGACAGTCTTTACGAGCAGTACTTC
>TRBD2|TRBV27|NA|TRBJ2-1
CASSLLRAGGNEQFF
TGTGCCAGCAGCCTTCTTAGAGCGGGAGGGAACGAGCAGTTCTTC
>TRBD2|TRBV18|once|TRBJ2-3
CASSGGRSRDTQYF
TGTGCCAGCAGCGGGGGACGCTCAAGGGATACGCAGTATTTT
>NA|TRBV11-2|NA|TRBJ1-2
CASSFSGYGYTF
TGTGCCAGCAGCTTTTCGGGCTATGGCTACACCTTC
>NA|TRBV7-9|NA|TRBJ1-1
CASSEARLTEAFF
TGTGCCAGCTCAGAGGCGAGGCTGACTGAAGCTTTCTTT
>NA|TRBV4-1|NA|TRBJ2-3
CASSQDQDTQYF
TGCGCCAGCAGCCAAGACCAAGATACGCAGTATTTT
>NA|TRBV5-5|NA|TRBJ2-3
CASSLVFGGADTQYF
TGTGCCAGCAGCTTGGTTTTTGGCGGGGCAGATACGCAGTATTTT
>TRBD1|TRBV15|NA|TRBJ2-7
CATSDGTGGSYEQYF
TGTGCCACCAGTGACGGGACAGGGGGGTCCTACGAGCAGTACTTC
>NA|TRBV6-5|NA|TRBJ1-5
CASSYSLAQPQHF
TGTGCCAGCAGTTACTCGTTAGCTCAGCCCCAGCATTTT
>NA|TRBV12-3/TRBV12-4|NA|TRBJ2-1
CASSLSSPNEQFF
TGTGCCAGCAGTTTGTCTAGCCCCAATGAGCAGTTCTTC
>TRBD2|TRBV11-3|NA|TRBJ2-1
CASSRLAGGSEQFF
TGTGCCAGCAGCCGACTAGCGGGGGGTAGTGAGCAGTTCTTC
>TRBD2|TRBV5-1|NA|TRBJ2-3
CASIAGLAADTQYF
TGCGCCAGCATCGCGGGACTAGCCGCAGATACGCAGTATTTT
>TRBD2|TRBV4-2|NA|TRBJ2-1
CASSQEGGTSVFF
TGTGCCAGCAGCCAAGAAGGGGGGACTAGCGTGTTCTTC
>NA|TRBV7-2|NA|TRBJ1-2
CACKTEGTNYGYTF
TGTGCCTGCAAAACGGAGGGGACGAACTATGGCTACACCTTC
>NA|TRBV3-1/TRBV3-2|NA|TRBJ1-6
CASSRSILGDSPLHF
TGTGCCAGCAGCCGGTCTATCTTGGGCGATTCACCCCTCCACTTT
>TRBD1|TRBV6-6|NA|TRBJ2-5
CASSGTGVSQYF
TGTGCCAGCAGCGGGACAGGGGTGTCCCAGTACTTC
>NA|TRBV19|NA|TRBJ2-7
CASSNRDSYEQYF
TGTGCCAGTAGCAACCGGGACTCATACGAGCAGTACTTC